The 31 T cell receptor beta chains reported below all come from one sample, sequenced in a study of cytomegalovirus exposure and HLA in healthy donors. The PCR used 60 Vbeta and 13 Jbeta primers. Sequencing used immunoSEQ multiplex PCR; TCRdb keeps in-frame clones, though not all of them. This table holds approximately 170,000 clones, about 82% found once. The sample taken for sequencing was PBMCs. These receptors came from a woman aged 18-29 years in good health and CMV-seronegative.

The chain carries TRBV28 and TRBJ1-1; 8 bases are shared with TRBD1. Germline assignment: CDR1 MDHEN and CDR2 SYDVKM. The CDR3 is 15 residues long. V gave up 3 bases and J gave up 5 bases; unmatched junction bases: 8. CDR3 protein: CASSFSTGGGTEAFF. The DNA for the CDR3 is TGTGCCAGCAGTTTTTCCACAGGGGGTGGTACTGAAGCTTTCTTT.

This sequence joins TRBV25-1 and TRBJ1-3, with D tentatively TRBD1 (6 bases). The CDR3 is 16 residues long. Trimming stripped 4 bases from V and 0 bases from J, with 13 bases between. CDR1 and CDR2 (germline): MGHDK, SYGVNS. CDR3 DNA sequence: TGTGCCAGCAGTGTCCCTGAACAGGGCTCTGGAAACACCATATATTTT. Amino acids: CASSVPEQGSGNTIYF.

The chain recombines TRBV1 with TRBJ1-1; whether TRBD1, the table's D call, matches the DNA was not checked. TRBV1 represents a pseudogene. CDR3 size: 20 residues. CDR3 sequence (DNA): TGCACCAGCAGCCGTTGTTTCGGGACAGGGCAAAAAGTCTTGGCCACTGAAGCTTTCTTT. It specifies CTSSRCFGTGQKVLATEAFF.

The rearrangement links TRBV15 to TRBJ1-4; a weak D match, TRBD1 (6 bases). CDR3 length: 16 amino acids. Trimming left V 0 bases short and J 8 bases short, with 16 bases between. Germline V gene sequence: CDR1 LNHNV, CDR2 YYDKDF (reference sequence). The CDR3 DNA follows: TGTGCCACCAGCAGAGATCCGGCCGGGACACTCGAAAAACTGTTTTTT. This sequence encodes CATSRDPAGTLEKLFF.

DNA for the CDR3: TGTGCCAGCAGCTTCGGGACTAGGGACACCGGGGAGCTGTTTTTT. Translating it yields CASSFGTRDTGELFF. V gene TRBV5-4 combines with J gene TRBJ2-2; 8 bases align to TRBD2. The CDR3 consists of 15 residues. Per germline, CDR1 SGHNT and CDR2 YYREEE (reference sequence). Trimming took 2 bases from V and 3 from J; bases not matched to a gene: 3.

The gene calls are TRBV5-5 and TRBJ1-2; D unclear. This CDR3 spans 16 amino acids. Trimming took 0 bases from V and 4 from J, leaving 16 bases between them. Germline V lookup: CDR1 SGHKS, CDR2 YYEKEE (reference sequence). CDR3 in amino acids: CASSLALAIKSYGYTF. CDR3 in DNA: TGTGCCAGCAGCTTGGCCCTAGCGATCAAATCCTATGGCTACACCTTC. The whole variable domain, filled in from reference TRBV5-5 and TRBJ1-2, reads DAGVTQSPTHLIKTRGQQVTLRCSPISGHKSVSWYQQVLGQGPQFIFQYYEKEERGRGNFPDRFSARQFPNYSSELNVNALLLGDSALYLCASSLALAIKSYGYTFGSGTRLTVV.

The chain couples TRBV7-8 to TRBJ1-5; 7 bases fit TRBD1. The CDR3 runs to 21 residues. J was trimmed by 1 base and V by 5 bases; bases with no gene match: 23. Germline lookup yields CDR1 SGHVS and CDR2 FQNEAQ. Here the CDR3 DNA reads TGTGCCAGCAGCGCTTATCGTGTGACAGGGCCCCGAGCCGAGAGCAATCAGCCCCAGCATTTT. It yields the protein CASSAYRVTGPRAESNQPQHF.

J is TRBJ1-5 and V is TRBV28; 12 bases fit TRBD1. The germline V gene has CDR1 MDHEN and CDR2 SYDVKM. This CDR3 has 16 amino acids. After removal of 6 bases from V and 6 bases from J, the junction contained 9 bases not matched to a gene. The CDR3 sequence is CASSPSGQGASQPQHF. The CDR3 region has the DNA TGTGCCAGCAGCCCCTCGGGACAGGGGGCAAGTCAGCCCCAGCATTTT.

The chain employs TRBV28 and TRBJ2-3, with 8 bases fitting TRBD1. V lost 4 bases, J lost 4 bases, and 7 bases stayed unmatched. The CDR3 is made up of 15 amino acids. Germline V lookup: CDR1 MDHEN, CDR2 SYDVKM. The DNA of the CDR3 is TGTGCCAGCAGTTCCTACGGACAGGGTGCAGATACGCAGTATTTT. Translating gives CASSSYGQGADTQYF.

This clone is a singleton in its sample. This chain joins TRBV21-1 and TRBJ2-3; the table's D gene call, TRBD2, was not cross checked with the DNA. TRBV21-1 is a listed pseudogene. The CDR3 has 15 residues. The CDR3: CASSKRGLAVDTQYF. The DNA of the CDR3 is TGTGCCAGCAGCAAAAGGGGACTAGCGGTAGATACGCAGTATTTT.

The rearrangement joins TRBV7-6 to TRBJ2-1; tentatively, D is TRBD2 (5 bases). The CDR3 is 14 residues long. V lost 3 bases and J 2 bases, leaving 8 bases between the germline ends. Germline CDR1 reads SGHVS; CDR2 reads FNYEAQ. As DNA, the CDR3 is TGTGCCAGCAGCTTGTCGGGGACCTACAATGAGCAGTTCTTC. It specifies CASSLSGTYNEQFF.

The chain couples TRBV2 to TRBJ2-3, with TRBD2 matching 8 bases. Losses at the gene ends were 6 bases for V and 0 bases for J; bases not matched to a gene: 5. The CDR3 has 15 residues. Germline-derived CDR1 and CDR2 are SNHLY and FYNNEI. The CDR3 is CASRATSVSTDTQYF. CDR3 coding DNA: TGTGCCAGCAGAGCGACTAGCGTAAGCACAGATACGCAGTATTTT.

This clone came up a few times. The chain recombines TRBV29-1 with TRBJ1-4, with a weak D call TRBD1 (5 bases). This CDR3 is 14 amino acids long. Germline CDR1 SQVTM, CDR2 ANQGSEA. V lost 4 bases and J lost 0, with 9 bases in between. The CDR3 sequence: CSVVGTATNEKLFF. The CDR3 nucleotides are TGCAGCGTTGTCGGGACTGCAACTAATGAAAAACTGTTTTTT.

V gene TRBV7-9 combines with J gene TRBJ1-1; possible D gene TRBD1, 5 bases. The V end lost 1 base, the J end lost 7 bases, and 7 bases lay between the germline ends. Looked up from germline, CDR1 is SEHNR and CDR2 is FQNEAQ (reference sequence). The CDR3 extends over 12 amino acids. CDR3 loop: CASSLGGSEAFF. The CDR3 DNA reads TGTGCCAGCAGCTTAGGGGGCAGTGAAGCTTTCTTT.

This chain uses TRBV28 with TRBJ2-5, with 9 bases lining up with TRBD1. The J call may be faulty, since TRBJ2-7 better matches the DNA end. CDR1 MDHEN and CDR2 SYDVKM come from the germline V gene. This CDR3 comprises 16 residues. The CDR3 spells CASGSGTGTISYEQYF. The CDR3 DNA reads as TGTGCCAGCGGATCCGGGACAGGGACGATCTCCTACGAGCAGTACTTC.

The chain employs TRBV27 and TRBJ2-1, with 9 bases fitting TRBD2. CDR1 is MNHEY and CDR2 is SMNVEV in the germline V gene (reference sequence). V shed 5 bases, J shed 9 bases, and the junction held 11 bases outside the gene matches. The CDR3 covers 15 residues. DNA of the CDR3: TGTGCCAGCAGTCCCTTAGCGGGAGCGAAGGGTGAGCAGTTCTTC. It is translated as CASSPLAGAKGEQFF.

The J gene is TRBJ2-7, the V gene TRBV4-2, with TRBD2 matching 9 bases. Germline CDR1 and CDR2: LGHNA and YNFKEQ. V dropped 6 bases and J dropped 0; count of bases not matched to a gene: 6. The CDR3 consists of 15 residues. CDR3 DNA: TGTGCCAGCAGGCAGACTAGCGGAACCTCCTACGAGCAGTACTTC. Translating gives CASRQTSGTSYEQYF.

The J gene is TRBJ2-6, the V gene TRBV5-5, with 9 bases that match TRBD1. The ends lost 0 bases at V and 0 bases at J; junction bases unmatched: 7. CDR1 is SGHKS, CDR2 YYEKEE, per germline (reference sequence). This CDR3 region has 19 residues. Written as DNA, the CDR3 is TGTGCCAGCAGCTTGGTTTGGACAGGGGCCAACTCTGGGGCCAACGTCCTGACTTTC. It is translated as CASSLVWTGANSGANVLTF.

This rearrangement joins TRBV5-1 to TRBJ2-1; the match to TRBD2 covers 9 bases. Looked up from germline, CDR1 is SGHRS and CDR2 is YFSETQ. With 4 bases clipped from V and 6 bases from J, the junction kept 26 bases outside the gene matches. The CDR3 sequence is 21 residues long. The CDR3 here is CASSGGAIAGVVGVAGNEQFF. The CDR3 DNA is TGCGCCAGCAGCGGGGGGGCGATAGCGGGAGTTGTCGGTGTGGCCGGCAATGAGCAGTTCTTC.

The chain carries TRBV11-3 and TRBJ2-3, with D perhaps matching TRBD2 (5 bases). Trimming stripped 5 bases from V and 5 bases from J, with 11 bases between. In germline, CDR1 is SGHNT, CDR2 YENEEA. This CDR3 contains 13 residues. The chain's CDR3 is CASSPGYGDTQYF. CDR3 bases: TGTGCCAGCAGCCCGGGATACGGAGATACGCAGTATTTT.

The V call is TRBV9, the J call TRBJ2-2, with TRBD1 matching over 8 bases. The junction had 14 bases not matched to a gene; V was cut back by 0 bases and J by 1 base. The CDR3 spans 20 residues. Germline lookup yields CDR1 SGDLS and CDR2 YYNGEE. CDR3 sequence (DNA): TGTGCCAGCAGCGTAGAGGATCGAAGCGACAGGGGACGGAACACCGGGGAGCTGTTTTTT. Protein: CASSVEDRSDRGRNTGELFF.

This clone has a handful of counts. This chain joins TRBV6-5 and TRBJ1-1; D is possibly TRBD1 (5 bases). Trimming removed 2 bases from V and 2 bases from J, with 9 bases in between. The CDR3 totals 14 residues. Germline V gene lookup returns CDR1 MNHEY and CDR2 SVGAGI. CDR3 in amino acids: CASSYLRANTEAFF. CDR3 bases: TGTGCCAGCAGTTACCTCAGGGCTAACACTGAAGCTTTCTTT.

The V gene is TRBV19, the J gene TRBJ1-6; D gene unclear. Germline CDR1 and CDR2: LNHDA and SQIVND (reference sequence). CDR3 length: 13 amino acids. The germline V and J ends were trimmed by 0 bases and 11 bases, with 8 bases remaining between them. DNA of the CDR3: TGTGCCAGTAGTATAGATCGCTCGGCACCCCTCCACTTT. Protein product: CASSIDRSAPLHF.

This rearrangement joins TRBV7-6 to TRBJ1-4, with a tentative D call TRBD1 (6 bases). Germline V CDR1 and CDR2: SGHVS, FNYEAQ. With 5 bases removed from V and 6 bases from J, the gap between germline ends came to 10 bases. The CDR3 covers 13 residues. In nucleotides, the CDR3 is TGTGCCAGCAGCCTTGCAGGGGATGAAAAACTGTTTTTT. Translating it yields CASSLAGDEKLFF.

This chain links TRBV7-9 with TRBJ2-1; 9 nucleotides agree with TRBD2. The CDR3 covers 14 residues. The V gene's germline CDR1 is SEHNR and CDR2 FQNEAQ (reference sequence). V trimming: 5 bases; J trimming: 4 bases; junction bases outside the gene matches: 3. The CDR3 is CASSQTSGYNEQFF. CDR3 sequence (DNA): TGTGCCAGCAGCCAGACTAGCGGATACAATGAGCAGTTCTTC.

The chain joins TRBV5-1 to TRBJ2-7; TRBD2 aligns across 10 bases. Germline CDR1 SGHRS, CDR2 YFSETQ. The trim removed 4 bases at V and 4 bases at J, leaving 8 bases unmatched. The CDR3 is made up of 15 amino acids. The CDR3, as DNA: TGCGCCAGCAGCGACCTAGCGGGAGCTAAGTACGAGCAGTACTTC. It yields the protein CASSDLAGAKYEQYF.

V gene TRBV5-1 combines with J gene TRBJ2-3; D might be TRBD1 (6 bases). In germline, CDR1 is SGHRS, CDR2 YFSETQ. The CDR3 length is 15 residues. V shed 8 bases and J shed 0 bases, with 16 bases lying between them. The CDR3 region is CARVIDRSSTDTQYF. CDR3 sequence (DNA): TGCGCCAGGGTGATCGACAGGAGTAGCACAGATACGCAGTATTTT.

The chain uses TRBV10-3 and TRBJ2-1; D gene uncertain. Germline values: CDR1 ENHRY, CDR2 SYGVKD. CDR3 length: 11 amino acids. Trimming removed 0 bases from V and 10 bases from J, with 4 bases in between. CDR3: CAISESYEQFF. In nucleotides, the CDR3 is TGTGCCATCAGTGAGTCCTACGAGCAGTTCTTC.

This clone was seen a single time. Its ends do not fully match the called genes, so a read error is possible. The CDR3 is CANSPSGNTEAFF. The CDR3 DNA is TGCGCCAACAGCCCCTCCGGGAACACTGAAGCTTTCTTT. The chain has TRBV5-1 and TRBJ1-1; D not resolved. This CDR3 contains 13 residues. Germline V CDR1 and CDR2: SGHRS, YFSETQ.

The rearrangement joins TRBV7-2 to TRBJ2-5; D might be TRBD2 (5 bases). The V gene lost 4 bases and the J gene lost 5 bases, with 20 bases spanning the gap. The CDR3 is 16 residues long. The germline V gene encodes CDR1 SGHTA and CDR2 FQGNSA. The CDR3 sequence is CASSSRRWGTGETQYF. In nucleotides, the CDR3 is TGTGCCAGCAGCTCGCGACGATGGGGAACGGGGGAGACCCAGTACTTC.

The V gene is TRBV2, the J gene TRBJ2-7; TRBD2 matches at 12 bases. This CDR3 spans 16 amino acids. The trim removed 7 bases at V and 2 bases at J, leaving 9 bases unmatched. CDR1 and CDR2 from the germline V gene are SNHLY and FYNNEI. CDR3 region: CASTRRLAGETYEQYF. The CDR3 nucleotides are TGTGCCAGCACCCGAAGACTAGCGGGAGAAACCTACGAGCAGTACTTC.